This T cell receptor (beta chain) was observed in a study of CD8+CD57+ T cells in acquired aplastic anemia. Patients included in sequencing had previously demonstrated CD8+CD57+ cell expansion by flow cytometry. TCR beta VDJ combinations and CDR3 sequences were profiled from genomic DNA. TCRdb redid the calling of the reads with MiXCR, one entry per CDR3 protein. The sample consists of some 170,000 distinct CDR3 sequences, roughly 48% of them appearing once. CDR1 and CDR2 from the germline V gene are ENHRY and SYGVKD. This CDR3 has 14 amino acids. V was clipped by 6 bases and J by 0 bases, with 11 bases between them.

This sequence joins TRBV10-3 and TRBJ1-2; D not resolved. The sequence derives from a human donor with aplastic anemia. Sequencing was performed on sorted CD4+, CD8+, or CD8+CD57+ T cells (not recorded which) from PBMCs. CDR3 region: CAISARYPNYGYTF. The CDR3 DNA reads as TGTGCCATCAGCGCAAGATATCCTAACTATGGCTACACCTTC.